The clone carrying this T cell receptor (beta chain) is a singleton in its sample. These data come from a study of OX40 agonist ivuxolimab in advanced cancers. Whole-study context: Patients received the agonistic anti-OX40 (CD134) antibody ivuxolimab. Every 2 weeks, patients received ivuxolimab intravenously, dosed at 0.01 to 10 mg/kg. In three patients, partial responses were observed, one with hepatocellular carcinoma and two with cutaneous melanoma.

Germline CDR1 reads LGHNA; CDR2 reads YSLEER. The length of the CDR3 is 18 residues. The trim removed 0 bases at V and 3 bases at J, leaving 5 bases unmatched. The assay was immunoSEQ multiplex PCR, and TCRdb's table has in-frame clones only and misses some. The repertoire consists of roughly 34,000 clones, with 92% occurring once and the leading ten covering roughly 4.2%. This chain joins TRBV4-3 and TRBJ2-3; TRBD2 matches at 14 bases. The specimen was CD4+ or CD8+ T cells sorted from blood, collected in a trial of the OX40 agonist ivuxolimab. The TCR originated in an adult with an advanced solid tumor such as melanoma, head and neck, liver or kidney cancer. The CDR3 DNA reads TGCGCCAGCAGCCAAGACCGACTAGCGGGGGGGTTTACAGATACGCAGTATTTT. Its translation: CASSQDRLAGGFTDTQYF.